This T cell receptor beta chain came from a study of post-analysis software for immune sequencing data. Study information: The disease courses covered relapsing-remitting, secondary progressive and progressive-relapsing multiple sclerosis.

Study-wide points: The normalized Chao1 diversity of multiple sclerosis patients was significantly lower than that of controls. Elevated frequency relative to controls characterized four or five TRBV segments in patients, TRBV5-6, TRBV5-1 and TRBV20-1 among them. Same-batch samples co-clustered strongly by F measure.

TCR beta libraries were prepared from cDNA with unique molecular identifiers. The yield from roughly 1 to 10 million T cells was roughly 0.5 million cDNA molecules in total. One entry per CDR3 protein, called by TCRdb with MiXCR from the PCR reads. The table records 150,000 to 200,000 distinct CDR3 sequences, about 32% of them present only once. As for this clonotype: The antigen is unknown.

Per the germline V gene, CDR1 is SQVTM and CDR2 is ANQGSEA. This CDR3 has 15 residues. This clonotype was sampled from a girl between 5 and 17 years old with multiple sclerosis. J is TRBJ2-1 and V is TRBV29-1, with D uncertain. The J call may be in error: the DNA end matches TRBJ2-7 better. The specimen was blood. The CDR3 DNA reads TGCAGCGCCATACTACCCAATTTTTCCTACAATGAGCAGTACTTC. Translated: CSAILPNFSYNEQYF.